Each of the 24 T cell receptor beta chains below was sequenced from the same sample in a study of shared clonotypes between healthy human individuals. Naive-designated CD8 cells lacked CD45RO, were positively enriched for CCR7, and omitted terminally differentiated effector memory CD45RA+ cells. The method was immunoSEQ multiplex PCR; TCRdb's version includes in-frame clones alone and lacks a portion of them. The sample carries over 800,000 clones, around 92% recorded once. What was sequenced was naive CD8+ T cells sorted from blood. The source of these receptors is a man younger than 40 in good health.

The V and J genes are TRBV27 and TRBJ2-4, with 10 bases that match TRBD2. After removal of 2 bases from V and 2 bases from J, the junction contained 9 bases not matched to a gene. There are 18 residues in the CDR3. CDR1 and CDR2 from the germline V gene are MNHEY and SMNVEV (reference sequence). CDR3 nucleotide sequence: TGTGCCAGCAGTTTAACTAGCGGGATACCCTATCCCAAAAACATTCAGTACTTC. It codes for CASSLTSGIPYPKNIQYF.

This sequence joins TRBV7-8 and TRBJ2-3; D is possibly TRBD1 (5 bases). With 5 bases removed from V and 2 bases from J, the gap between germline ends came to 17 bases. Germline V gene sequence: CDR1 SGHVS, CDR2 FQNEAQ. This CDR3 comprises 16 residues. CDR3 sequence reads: CASSRISGAVTDTQYF. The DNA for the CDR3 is TGTGCCAGCAGCCGCATTTCTGGGGCTGTCACAGATACGCAGTATTTT.

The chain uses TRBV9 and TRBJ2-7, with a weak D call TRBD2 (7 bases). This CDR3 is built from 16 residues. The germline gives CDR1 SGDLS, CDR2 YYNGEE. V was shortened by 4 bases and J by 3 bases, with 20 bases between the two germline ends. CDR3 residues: CASSKGGAGTDYEQYF. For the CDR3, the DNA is TGTGCCAGCAGCAAAGGGGGGGCAGGAACGGACTACGAGCAGTACTTC.

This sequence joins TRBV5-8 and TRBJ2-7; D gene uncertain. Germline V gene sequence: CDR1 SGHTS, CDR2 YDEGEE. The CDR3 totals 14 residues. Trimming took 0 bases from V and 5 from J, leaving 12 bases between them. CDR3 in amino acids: CASSLGLGFHEQYF. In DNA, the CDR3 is TGTGCCAGCAGCTTGGGTCTAGGGTTCCACGAGCAGTACTTC. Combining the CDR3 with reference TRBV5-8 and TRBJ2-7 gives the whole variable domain EAGVTQSPTHLIKTRGQQATLRCSPISGHTSVYWYQQALGLGLQFLLWYDEGEERNRGNFPPRFSGRQFPNYSSELNVNALELEDSALYLCASSLGLGFHEQYFGPGTRLTVT.

The CDR3 region is CAWSGPSSYEQYF. CDR3 DNA: TGTGCCTGGAGTGGCCCGAGCTCCTACGAGCAGTACTTC. J is TRBJ2-7 and V is TRBV30; no definite D call. The V gene lost 1 base and the J gene lost 0 bases, with 7 bases spanning the gap. From germline, CDR1 is GTSNPN and CDR2 SVGIG (reference sequence). There are 13 residues in the CDR3.

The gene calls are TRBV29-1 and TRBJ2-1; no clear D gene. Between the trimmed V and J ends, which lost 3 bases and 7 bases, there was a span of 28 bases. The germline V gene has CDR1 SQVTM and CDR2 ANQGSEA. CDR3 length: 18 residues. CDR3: CSVEGWWVMGSGKNEQFF. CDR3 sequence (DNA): TGCAGCGTTGAGGGGTGGTGGGTCATGGGGTCTGGGAAAAATGAGCAGTTCTTC.

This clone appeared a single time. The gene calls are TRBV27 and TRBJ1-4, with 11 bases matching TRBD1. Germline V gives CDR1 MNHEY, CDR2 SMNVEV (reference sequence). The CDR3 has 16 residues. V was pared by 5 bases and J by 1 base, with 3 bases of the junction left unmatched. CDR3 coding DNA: TGTGCCAGCAGTGAGGGACAGGGGGTAACTAATGAAAAACTGTTTTTT. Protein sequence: CASSEGQGVTNEKLFF. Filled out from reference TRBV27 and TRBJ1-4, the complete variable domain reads EAQVTQNPRYLITVTGKKLTVTCSQNMNHEYMSWYRQDPGLGLRQIYYSMNVEVTDKGDVPEGYKVSRKEKRNFPLILESPSPNQTSLYFCASSEGQGVTNEKLFFGSGTQLSVL.

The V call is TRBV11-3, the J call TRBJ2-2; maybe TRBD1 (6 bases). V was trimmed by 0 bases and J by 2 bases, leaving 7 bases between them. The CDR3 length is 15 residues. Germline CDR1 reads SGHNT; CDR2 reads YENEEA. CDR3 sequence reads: CASSLEGQNTGELFF. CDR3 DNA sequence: TGTGCCAGCAGCTTAGAGGGACAAAACACCGGGGAGCTGTTTTTT. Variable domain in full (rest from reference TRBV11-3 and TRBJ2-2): EAGVVQSPRYKIIEKKQPVAFWCNPISGHNTLYWYLQNLGQGPELLIRYENEEAVDDSQLPKDRFSAERLKGVDSTLKIQPAELGDSAVYLCASSLEGQNTGELFFGEGSRLTVL.

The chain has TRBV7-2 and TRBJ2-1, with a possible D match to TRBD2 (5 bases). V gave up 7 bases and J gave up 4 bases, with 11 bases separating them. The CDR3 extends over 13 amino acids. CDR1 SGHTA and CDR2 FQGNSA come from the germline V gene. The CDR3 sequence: CASNDRGYNEQFF. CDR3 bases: TGTGCCAGCAACGATCGGGGTTACAATGAGCAGTTCTTC.

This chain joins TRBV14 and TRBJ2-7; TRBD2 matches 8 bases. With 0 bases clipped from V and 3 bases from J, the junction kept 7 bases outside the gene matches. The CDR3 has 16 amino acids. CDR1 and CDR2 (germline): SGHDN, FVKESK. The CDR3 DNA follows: TGTGCCAGCAGCCAAGACTTCCTAGCGGGCAACTACGAGCAGTACTTC. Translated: CASSQDFLAGNYEQYF.

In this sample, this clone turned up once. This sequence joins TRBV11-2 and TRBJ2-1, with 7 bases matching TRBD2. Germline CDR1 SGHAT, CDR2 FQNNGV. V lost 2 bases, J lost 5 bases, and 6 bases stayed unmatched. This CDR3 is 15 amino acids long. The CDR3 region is CASSLRRGSNNEQFF. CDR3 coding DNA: TGTGCCAGCAGCTTAAGACGCGGGAGTAACAATGAGCAGTTCTTC.

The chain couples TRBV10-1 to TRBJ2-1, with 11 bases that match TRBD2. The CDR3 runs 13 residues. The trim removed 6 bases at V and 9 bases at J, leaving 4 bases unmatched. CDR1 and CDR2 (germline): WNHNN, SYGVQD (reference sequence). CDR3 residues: CASSVGTSGEQFF. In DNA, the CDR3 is TGCGCCAGCAGCGTTGGGACTAGCGGTGAGCAGTTCTTC.

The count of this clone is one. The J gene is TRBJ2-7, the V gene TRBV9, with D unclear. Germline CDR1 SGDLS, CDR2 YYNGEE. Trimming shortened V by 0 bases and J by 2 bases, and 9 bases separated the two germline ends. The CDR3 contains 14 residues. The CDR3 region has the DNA TGTGCCAGCAGCGTAGCTGACGGAGCCTACGAGCAGTACTTC. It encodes CASSVADGAYEQYF.

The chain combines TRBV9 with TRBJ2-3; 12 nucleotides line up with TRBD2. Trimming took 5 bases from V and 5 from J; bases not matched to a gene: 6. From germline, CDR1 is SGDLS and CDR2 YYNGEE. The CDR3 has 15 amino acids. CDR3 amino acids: CASSSSGRAIDTQYF. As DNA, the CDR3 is TGTGCCAGCAGTTCTAGCGGGAGGGCCATAGATACGCAGTATTTT.

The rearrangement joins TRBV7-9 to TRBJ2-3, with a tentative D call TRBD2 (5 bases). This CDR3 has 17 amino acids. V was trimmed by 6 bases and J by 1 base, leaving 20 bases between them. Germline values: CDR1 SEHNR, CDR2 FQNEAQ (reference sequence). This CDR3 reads CASRNTVLGVGTDTQYF. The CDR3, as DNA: TGTGCCAGCAGGAATACCGTTTTGGGAGTCGGCACAGATACGCAGTATTTT. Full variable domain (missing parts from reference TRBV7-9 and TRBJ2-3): DTGVSQNPRHKITKRGQNVTFRCDPISEHNRLYWYRQTLGQGPEFLTYFQNEAQLEKSRLLSDRFSAERPKGSFSTLEIQRTEQGDSAMYLCASRNTVLGVGTDTQYFGPGTRLTVL.

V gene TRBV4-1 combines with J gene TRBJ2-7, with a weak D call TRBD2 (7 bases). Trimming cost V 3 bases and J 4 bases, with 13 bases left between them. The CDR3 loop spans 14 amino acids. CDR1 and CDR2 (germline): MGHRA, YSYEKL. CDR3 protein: CASSQYREGYEQYF. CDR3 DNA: TGCGCCAGCAGCCAGTACAGGGAGGGATACGAGCAGTACTTC.

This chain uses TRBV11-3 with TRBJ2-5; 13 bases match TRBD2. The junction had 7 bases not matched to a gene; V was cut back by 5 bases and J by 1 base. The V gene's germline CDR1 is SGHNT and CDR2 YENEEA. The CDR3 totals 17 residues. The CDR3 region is CASSARTSGSSQETQYF. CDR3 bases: TGTGCCAGCAGCGCCCGGACTAGCGGGAGTTCCCAAGAGACCCAGTACTTC.

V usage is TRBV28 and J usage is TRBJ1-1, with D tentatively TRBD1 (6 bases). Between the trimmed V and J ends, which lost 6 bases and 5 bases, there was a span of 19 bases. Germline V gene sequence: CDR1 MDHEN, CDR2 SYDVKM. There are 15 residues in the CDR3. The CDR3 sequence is CASRSPGGERTEAFF. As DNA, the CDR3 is TGTGCCAGCAGGTCCCCGGGGGGCGAGAGAACTGAAGCTTTCTTT.

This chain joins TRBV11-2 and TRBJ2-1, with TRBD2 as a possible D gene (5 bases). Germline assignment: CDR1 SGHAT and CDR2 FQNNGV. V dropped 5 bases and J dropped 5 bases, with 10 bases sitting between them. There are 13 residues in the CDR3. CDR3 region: CASSPVGDNEQFF. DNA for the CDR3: TGTGCCAGCAGCCCGGTGGGAGACAATGAGCAGTTCTTC.

The CDR3 protein is CASSILGRAYEQYF. The CDR3 nucleotides read TGTGCCAGTAGTATTCTGGGGAGGGCGTACGAGCAGTACTTC. The chain carries TRBV19 and TRBJ2-7, with 7 positions matching TRBD2. Germline V CDR1 and CDR2: LNHDA, SQIVND (reference sequence). This CDR3 comprises 14 residues. V shed 3 bases and J 4 bases; nucleotides not matched to a gene: 6.

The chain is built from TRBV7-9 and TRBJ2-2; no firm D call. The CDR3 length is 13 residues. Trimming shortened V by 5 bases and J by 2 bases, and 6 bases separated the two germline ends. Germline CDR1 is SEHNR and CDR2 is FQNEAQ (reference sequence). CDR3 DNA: TGTGCCAGCAGCATACTTAACACCGGGGAGCTGTTTTTT. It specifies CASSILNTGELFF.

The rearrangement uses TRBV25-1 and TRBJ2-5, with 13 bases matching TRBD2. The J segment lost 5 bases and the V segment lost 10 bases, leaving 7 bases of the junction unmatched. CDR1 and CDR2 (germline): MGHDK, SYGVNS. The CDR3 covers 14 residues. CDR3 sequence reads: CAIGLAGAGETQYF. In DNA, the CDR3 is TGTGCCATCGGACTAGCGGGAGCTGGGGAGACCCAGTACTTC.

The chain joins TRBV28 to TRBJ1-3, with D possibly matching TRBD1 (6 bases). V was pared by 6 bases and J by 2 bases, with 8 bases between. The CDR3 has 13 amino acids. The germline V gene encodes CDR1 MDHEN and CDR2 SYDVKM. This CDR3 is CASRQGAGNTIYF. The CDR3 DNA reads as TGTGCCAGCAGACAGGGAGCTGGAAACACCATATATTTT.

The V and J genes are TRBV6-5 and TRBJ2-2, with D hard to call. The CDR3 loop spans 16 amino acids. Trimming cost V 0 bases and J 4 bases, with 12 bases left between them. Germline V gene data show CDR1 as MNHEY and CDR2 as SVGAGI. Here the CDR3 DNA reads TGTGCCAGCAGTTACTCGACTGACGGTCTCACCGGGGAGCTGTTTTTT. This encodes CASSYSTDGLTGELFF.